This TCR beta chain was sequenced for a study of T-cell memory formation after mild COVID-19. Using its own MiXCR run on the 5' RACE reads, TCRdb lists one record per CDR3 protein. The sample includes over 150,000 distinct CDR3 sequences, 20% to 25% of them seen just once. V shed 0 bases and J 9 bases; nucleotides not matched to a gene: 3. This CDR3 has 13 amino acids. Germline V gene data show CDR1 as LGHDT and CDR2 as YNNKEL (reference sequence). The V gene is TRBV3-1, the J gene TRBJ2-7; 9 bases are shared with TRBD2. Sequenced input: PBMCs or a T cell subset sorted from them (not recorded which). This clonotype originated in an adult woman who had mild COVID-19 (a few samples of this study predate the infection). Cell type and time point are not known. The chain's CDR3 is CASSQDEREAQYF. CDR3 DNA: TGTGCCAGCAGCCAAGATGAGCGGGAGGCGCAGTACTTC.